The T cell receptor (beta chain) described here comes from a study of blood T cell repertoires in COVID-19. In the study overall: Sites in the United States, Italy and Spain provided acute and convalescent COVID-19 samples. The analysed material was cDNA or gDNA that came from T cells, B-cell-depleted T cells, or PBMCs.

Germline CDR1 is SNHLY and CDR2 is FYNNEI. Trimming removed 4 bases at V and 0 bases at J, with 7 bases between. The CDR3 has 14 residues. Source study methods: Using reference gene primer amplification, nucleated cell counts were estimated. Method: immunoSEQ multiplex PCR; TCRdb's copy keeps in-frame clones and lacks some. That table is the source of V, J and clone size, and D and trimming were worked out from the DNA. Seen here are around 170,000 clones, less than 90% observed once, and the top ten hold roughly 25%. The specimen was peripheral blood. The clonotype comes from a man aged 60 to 69 with acute or convalescent COVID-19. This chain joins TRBV2 and TRBJ2-4; a weak D match, TRBD1 (5 bases). In nucleotides, the CDR3 is TGTGCCAGCAGTGCCAGGGCAGCCAAAAACATTCAGTACTTC. Encoded protein: CASSARAAKNIQYF.